This T cell receptor (beta chain) was documented in a study of blood T cell repertoires in COVID-19. Clones were sequenced by immunoSEQ multiplex PCR, and TCRdb holds only the in-frame ones, with some missing. The sample lists 240,000 or so clones; approximately 82% were seen once. The receptor comes from a woman over 75 with acute or convalescent COVID-19. Sequencing was performed on peripheral blood.

This CDR3 reads CASSTRTGDEQFF. CDR3 sequence (DNA): TGTGCCAGCAGCACACGGACAGGGGATGAGCAGTTCTTC. This rearrangement joins TRBV7-2 to TRBJ2-1; the match to TRBD1 covers 9 bases. This CDR3 is built from 13 residues. Trimming at V came to 5 bases and at J to 8 bases, leaving 4 bases not matched to a gene. Germline V gene sequence: CDR1 SGHTA, CDR2 FQGNSA.